These 30 T cell receptor beta chains came from one sample sequenced in a study of blood T cell repertoires in COVID-19 (TCRdb year 2020). Library creation used the immunoSEQ multiplex PCR assay. TCRdb re-hosts the immuneACCESS table, in-frame sequences only. Its copies lack some clones; in the studies checked, an unresolved V gene accounts for under half of them, and the cause for the rest is not known. Within this sample are tens of thousands of clones, with roughly 80% of them counted one time only. Clones ranked in the top ten supply about 30% of the sample. Sequencing used peripheral blood. The origin of the receptors is a woman of 80 years or more with acute or convalescent COVID-19.

This chain links TRBV3-1 (or the pseudogene TRBV3-2) with TRBJ1-2; 8 bases are a match to TRBD1. Germline assignment: CDR1 LGHDT and CDR2 YNNKEL (reference sequence). V was clipped by 4 bases and J by 6 bases; unmatched bases: 7. The CDR3 consists of 14 residues. In DNA form, the CDR3 reads TGTGCCAGCAGCCGTGACAGGGGACGGGATGGCTACACCTTC. Its protein is CASSRDRGRDGYTF.

V gene TRBV19 combines with J gene TRBJ1-6; D is perhaps TRBD1 (5 bases). The CDR3 contains 13 residues. Trimming shortened V by 4 bases and J by 12 bases, and 13 bases separated the two germline ends. CDR1 is LNHDA, CDR2 SQIVND, per germline (reference sequence). DNA for the CDR3: TGTGCCAGTAGTACGACAGAAGCCCTACCCCTCCACTTT. This codes for CASSTTEALPLHF. The whole variable domain, remainder taken from reference TRBV19 and TRBJ1-6, is DGGITQSPKYLFRKEGQNVTLSCEQNLNHDAMYWYRQDPGQGLRLIYYSQIVNDFQKGDIAEGYSVSREKKESFPLTVTSAQKNPTAFYLCASSTTEALPLHFGNGTRLTVT.

This clone was detected only a few times. V gene TRBV7-9 combines with J gene TRBJ1-1; no firm D call. Trimming took 8 bases from V and 5 from J, leaving 9 bases between them. The CDR3 runs to 11 residues. CDR1 is SEHNR and CDR2 is FQNEAQ in the germline V gene (reference sequence). The CDR3 here is CASAAYTEAFF. The CDR3 bases are TGTGCCAGCGCTGCCTATACTGAAGCTTTCTTT.

This clone was detected many times. This chain connects TRBV11-3 to TRBJ2-1; TRBD2 aligns across 14 bases. V dropped 4 bases and J dropped 7; count of bases not matched to a gene: 12. CDR1 and CDR2 (germline): SGHNT, YENEEA. This CDR3 contains 18 residues. CDR3 sequence (DNA): TGTGCCAGCAGCTACGGGGTGGGACTAGCGGGAGTAGGGAATGAGCAGTTCTTC. This codes for CASSYGVGLAGVGNEQFF.

In this sample, this clone turned up a few times. This chain uses TRBV20-1 with TRBJ1-1; no reliable D call. With 3 bases removed from V and 4 bases from J, the gap between germline ends came to 6 bases. The CDR3 spans 11 residues. Per germline, CDR1 DFQATT and CDR2 SNEGSKA (reference sequence). CDR3 amino acids: CSASRFTEAFF. CDR3 in DNA: TGCAGTGCTAGCAGATTCACTGAAGCTTTCTTT.

This sequence joins TRBV7-9 and TRBJ2-3; TRBD1 matches 11 bases. CDR3 length equals 15 residues. The V and J ends lost 3 bases and 4 bases, in that order; junction bases with no gene match: 3. From germline, CDR1 is SEHNR and CDR2 FQNEAQ (reference sequence). In DNA, the CDR3 is TGTGCCAGCAGCTTCCGGGACAGGGGGGCAGATACGCAGTATTTT. Translated: CASSFRDRGADTQYF.

V and J are TRBV9 and TRBJ2-1, with 8 bases fitting TRBD2. The CDR3 consists of 15 residues. With 4 bases clipped from V and 7 bases from J, the junction kept 10 bases outside the gene matches. Germline-derived CDR1 and CDR2 are SGDLS and YYNGEE. CDR3 in amino acids: CASSPSGSTGNEQFF. The CDR3 region has the DNA TGTGCCAGCAGCCCAAGCGGGAGTACGGGAAATGAGCAGTTCTTC.

The chain is built from TRBV30 and TRBJ1-1; unclear D gene. With 3 bases removed from V and 0 bases from J, the gap between germline ends came to 8 bases. Per the germline V gene, CDR1 is GTSNPN and CDR2 is SVGIG (reference sequence). The CDR3 loop spans 13 amino acids. The CDR3 here is CAWREWVNTEAFF. For the CDR3, the DNA is TGTGCCTGGAGGGAGTGGGTGAACACTGAAGCTTTCTTT.

In its sample, this clone was seen a few times. The chain employs TRBV7-2 and TRBJ2-5; TRBD2 matches 8 bases. Germline-derived CDR1 and CDR2 are SGHTA and FQGNSA. The CDR3 length is 14 residues. V lost 0 bases, J lost 5 bases, and 2 bases stayed unmatched. This chain's CDR3 is CASSLARTSETQYF. The CDR3 bases are TGTGCCAGCAGCTTAGCGAGGACTAGCGAGACCCAGTACTTC.

The chain employs TRBV6-5 and TRBJ1-1; 10 bases are a match to TRBD1. The V and J ends lost 4 bases and 4 bases, in that order; junction bases with no gene match: 6. Germline lookup yields CDR1 MNHEY and CDR2 SVGAGI. This CDR3 is built from 15 residues. The CDR3 here is CASSWGQGKGTEAFF. The DNA of the CDR3 is TGTGCCAGCAGTTGGGGACAGGGGAAAGGCACTGAAGCTTTCTTT.

The chain recombines TRBV28 with TRBJ1-5; D perhaps matches TRBD1 (5 bases). V shed 8 bases and J shed 2 bases, with 13 bases lying between them. CDR1 and CDR2 from the germline V gene are MDHEN and SYDVKM. The CDR3 runs to 14 residues. CDR3 in amino acids: CASYWGQGNQPQHF. In nucleotides, the CDR3 is TGTGCCAGCTACTGGGGCCAGGGCAATCAGCCCCAGCATTTT.

This sequence joins TRBV30 and TRBJ2-1, with 11 nucleotides matching TRBD2. This CDR3 region has 14 residues. Germline lookup yields CDR1 GTSNPN and CDR2 SVGIG (reference sequence). Trimming cost V 3 bases and J 7 bases; bases outside gene matches: 5. CDR3: CAWRTGTSGNEQFF. Here the CDR3 DNA reads TGTGCCTGGAGGACCGGGACTAGCGGAAATGAGCAGTTCTTC.

The rearrangement links TRBV5-1 to TRBJ2-5; a weak D match, TRBD1 (6 bases). The V end lost 6 bases, the J end lost 5 bases, and 17 bases lay between the germline ends. The V gene's germline CDR1 is SGHRS and CDR2 YFSETQ. This CDR3 region has 14 residues. The CDR3 reads CASTPGQLRETQYF. The DNA for the CDR3 is TGCGCCAGCACCCCCGGACAGCTTCGGGAGACCCAGTACTTC.

The V call is TRBV7-2, the J call TRBJ1-2; the match to TRBD1 covers 7 bases. The V segment lost 5 bases and the J segment 4 bases; nucleotides outside the gene matches: 4. CDR1 SGHTA and CDR2 FQGNSA come from the germline V gene. The CDR3 loop spans 13 amino acids. DNA of the CDR3: TGTGCCAGCAGCGCTGACAGGGCCTATGGCTACACCTTC. Encoded protein: CASSADRAYGYTF.

The chain carries TRBV9 and TRBJ1-2, with D perhaps matching TRBD1 (6 bases). The germline V and J ends were trimmed by 0 bases and 8 bases, with 20 bases remaining between them. There are 16 residues in the CDR3. Germline CDR1 reads SGDLS; CDR2 reads YYNGEE. In DNA, the CDR3 is TGTGCCAGCAGCGTAGCTACGGGGGGGGCCCTGGGAGGCTACACCTTC. Residues: CASSVATGGALGGYTF.

The chain links TRBV27 to TRBJ2-2, with 9 bases lining up with TRBD1. The CDR3 loop spans 17 amino acids. V gave up 6 bases and J gave up 4 bases; unmatched junction bases: 12. Germline CDR1 MNHEY, CDR2 SMNVEV (reference sequence). CDR3 protein: CASSRGLGGQGTGELFF. The CDR3 DNA follows: TGTGCCAGCAGCCGGGGGCTGGGGGGACAGGGCACCGGGGAGCTGTTTTTT.

The rearrangement joins TRBV7-2 to TRBJ2-1; D perhaps matches TRBD1 (6 bases). The germline CDR1 and CDR2 sequences are SGHTA and FQGNSA. The CDR3 spans 13 residues. Trimming cost V 3 bases and J 15 bases, with 18 bases left between them. The DNA for the CDR3 is TGTGCCAGCAGCTTGAACAGGGATAAGCTGCGGTTCTTC. It translates to CASSLNRDKLRFF. The full variable domain, its missing parts supplied by reference TRBV7-2 and TRBJ2-1, is GAGVSQSPSNKVTEKGKDVELRCDPISGHTALYWYRQSLGQGLEFLIYFQGNSAPDKSGLPSDRFSAERTGGSVSTLTIQRTQQEDSAVYLCASSLNRDKLRFFGPGTRLTVL.

This clone was seen only a few times. V usage is TRBV27 and J usage is TRBJ1-1; D is perhaps TRBD1 (5 bases). Germline CDR1 reads MNHEY; CDR2 reads SMNVEV (reference sequence). The CDR3 totals 14 residues. V dropped 7 bases and J dropped 5 bases, with 17 bases sitting between them. CDR3 sequence (DNA): TGTGCCAGCACTCCTCTTGGGGGACTAACTGAAGCTTTCTTT. Its protein is CASTPLGGLTEAFF.

The chain combines TRBV21-1 with TRBJ2-2; the table's D call, TRBD1, has no DNA check behind it. TRBV21-1 is tagged as a pseudogene. The CDR3 runs 17 residues. Here the CDR3 reads CASSKDAGGSGTGELFF. The CDR3 region has the DNA TGTGCCAGCAGCAAAGATGCAGGGGGCTCAGGCACCGGGGAGCTGTTTTTT.

The chain joins TRBV30 to TRBJ2-5; D is possibly TRBD2 (5 bases). The germline gives CDR1 GTSNPN, CDR2 SVGIG (reference sequence). The CDR3 is made up of 13 amino acids. Trimming removed 2 bases at V and 5 bases at J, with 12 bases between. CDR3 amino acids: CAWSRWERETQYF. The DNA for the CDR3 is TGTGCCTGGAGTCGTTGGGAGAGGGAGACCCAGTACTTC.

The rearrangement joins TRBV18 to TRBJ1-4, with D possibly matching TRBD1 (6 bases). Trimming shortened V by 4 bases and J by 4 bases, and 7 bases separated the two germline ends. CDR3 length equals 13 residues. CDR1 and CDR2 from the germline V gene are KGHSH and LQKENI. The CDR3 loop is CASSRDNNEKLFF. The CDR3 DNA reads TGTGCCAGCTCACGGGACAATAATGAAAAACTGTTTTTT.

The V call is TRBV18, the J call TRBJ2-1; a weak D match, TRBD2 (6 bases). Germline CDR1 reads KGHSH; CDR2 reads LQKENI. The germline V and J ends were trimmed by 3 bases and 6 bases, with 12 bases remaining between them. The CDR3 totals 14 residues. This CDR3 is CASSPGGPGNEQFF. The CDR3, as DNA: TGTGCCAGCTCACCGGGGGGACCCGGCAATGAGCAGTTCTTC.

The chain uses TRBV7-9 and TRBJ1-2, with 8 bases lining up with TRBD1. This CDR3 comprises 14 residues. J lost 4 bases, V lost 5 bases, and 6 bases had no gene match. The V gene's germline CDR1 is SEHNR and CDR2 FQNEAQ (reference sequence). The CDR3, as DNA: TGTGCCAGCAGCCGGGGACAGGAAGCCTATGGCTACACCTTC. Translating gives CASSRGQEAYGYTF.

This clone was seen more than once but under ten times. This chain uses TRBV25-1 with TRBJ2-7; tentatively, D is TRBD2 (6 bases). V was shortened by 2 bases and J by 5 bases, with 16 bases between the two germline ends. In germline, CDR1 is MGHDK, CDR2 SYGVNS. This CDR3 region has 15 residues. CDR3 sequence reads: CASSEGAGILNEQYF. CDR3 coding DNA: TGTGCCAGCAGTGAAGGGGCGGGGATTCTAAACGAGCAGTACTTC.

The V and J genes are TRBV7-2 and TRBJ1-4, with 7 bases fitting TRBD1. In germline, CDR1 is SGHTA, CDR2 FQGNSA. V lost 1 base and J lost 8; bases outside the gene matches: 4. The CDR3 spans 14 residues. CDR3 region: CASSLGQGREKLFF. CDR3 DNA: TGTGCCAGCAGCTTAGGACAGGGAAGGGAAAAACTGTTTTTT.

This clone was seen just once. The rearrangement joins TRBV5-1 to TRBJ2-1, with D unresolved. V dropped 0 bases and J dropped 1 base, with 8 bases sitting between them. Germline V CDR1 and CDR2: SGHRS, YFSETQ. CDR3 length: 15 residues. CDR3 nucleotide sequence: TGCGCCAGCAGCTTGGAGACGCGGTCCTACAATGAGCAGTTCTTC. Translated, it gives CASSLETRSYNEQFF.

This clone appeared a single time. This sequence joins TRBV30 and TRBJ2-7, with a possible D match to TRBD2 (5 bases). Trimming left V 0 bases short and J 0 bases short, with 12 bases between. The CDR3 length is 15 residues. Germline lookup yields CDR1 GTSNPN and CDR2 SVGIG (reference sequence). CDR3 sequence (DNA): TGTGCCTGGAGTGTAGAGACGGGGAGCTCCTACGAGCAGTACTTC. It is translated as CAWSVETGSSYEQYF.

This chain uses TRBV9 with TRBJ2-3; 9 nucleotides agree with TRBD2. Germline V lookup: CDR1 SGDLS, CDR2 YYNGEE. CDR3 length equals 15 residues. Trimming at V came to 1 base and at J to 3 bases, leaving 3 bases not matched to a gene. The CDR3 DNA sequence: TGTGCCAGCAGCGTACTAGGACTAGCGACAGATACGCAGTATTTT. This codes for CASSVLGLATDTQYF. Based on the CDR3 plus reference TRBV9 and TRBJ2-3, the full variable domain is DSGVTQTPKHLITATGQRVTLRCSPRSGDLSVYWYQQSLDQGLQFLIQYYNGEERAKGNILERFSAQQFPDLHSELNLSSLELGDSALYFCASSVLGLATDTQYFGPGTRLTVL.

This clone has more than one count but fewer than ten. The chain links TRBV5-4 to TRBJ2-5; 11 bases line up with TRBD2. Germline V gene sequence: CDR1 SGHNT, CDR2 YYREEE (reference sequence). The length of the CDR3 is 15 residues. V lost 3 bases, J lost 4 bases, and 5 bases stayed unmatched. CDR3 DNA: TGTGCCAGCAGCTGGACTAGCGGGTTTAGAGAGACCCAGTACTTC. It is translated as CASSWTSGFRETQYF.

This clone was seen only a few times. The J gene is TRBJ2-2, the V gene TRBV19, with D uncertain. The CDR3 has 14 amino acids. CDR1 and CDR2 (germline): LNHDA, SQIVND (reference sequence). V lost 6 bases, J lost 2 bases, and 10 bases lay in between. In DNA form, the CDR3 reads TGTGCCAGTAGAAAGAGGCAAAACACCGGGGAGCTGTTTTTT. Protein: CASRKRQNTGELFF.